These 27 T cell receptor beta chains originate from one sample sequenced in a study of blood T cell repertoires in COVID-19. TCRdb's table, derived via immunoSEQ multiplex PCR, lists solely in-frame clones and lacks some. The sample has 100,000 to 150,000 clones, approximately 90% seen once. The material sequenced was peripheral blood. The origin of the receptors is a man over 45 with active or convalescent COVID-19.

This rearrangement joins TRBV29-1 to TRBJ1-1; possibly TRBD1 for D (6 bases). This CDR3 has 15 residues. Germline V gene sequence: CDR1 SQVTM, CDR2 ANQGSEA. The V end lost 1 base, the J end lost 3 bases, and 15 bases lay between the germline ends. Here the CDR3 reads CSVEVQGRVDTEAFF. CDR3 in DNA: TGCAGCGTTGAAGTGCAGGGGCGGGTCGACACTGAAGCTTTCTTT.

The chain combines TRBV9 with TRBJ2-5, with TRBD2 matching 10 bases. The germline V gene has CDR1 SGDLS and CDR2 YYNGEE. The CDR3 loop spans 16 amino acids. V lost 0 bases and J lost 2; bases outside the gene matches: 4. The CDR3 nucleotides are TGTGCCAGCAGCGTAGGGGTGACTAGCGGGCAAGAGACCCAGTACTTC. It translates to CASSVGVTSGQETQYF.

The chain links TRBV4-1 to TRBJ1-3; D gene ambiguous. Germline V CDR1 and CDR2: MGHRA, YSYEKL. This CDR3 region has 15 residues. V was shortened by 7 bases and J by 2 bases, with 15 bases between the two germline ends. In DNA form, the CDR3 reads TGCGCCAGCACCTCCTCAGATGAACCTGGAAACACCATATATTTT. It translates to CASTSSDEPGNTIYF.

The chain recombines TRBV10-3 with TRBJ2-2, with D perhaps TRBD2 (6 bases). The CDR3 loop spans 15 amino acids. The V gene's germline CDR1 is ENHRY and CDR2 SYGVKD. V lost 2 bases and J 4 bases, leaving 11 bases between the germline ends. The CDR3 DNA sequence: TGTGCCATCAGTGAGGGGGGGAGTGGCACCGGGGAGCTGTTTTTT. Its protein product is CAISEGGSGTGELFF.

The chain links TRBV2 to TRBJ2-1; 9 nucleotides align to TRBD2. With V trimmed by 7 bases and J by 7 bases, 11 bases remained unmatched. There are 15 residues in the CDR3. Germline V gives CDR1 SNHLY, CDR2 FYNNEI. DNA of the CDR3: TGTGCCAGCATGAGGGGCGGGAGGGCCTGGAATGAGCAGTTCTTC. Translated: CASMRGGRAWNEQFF.

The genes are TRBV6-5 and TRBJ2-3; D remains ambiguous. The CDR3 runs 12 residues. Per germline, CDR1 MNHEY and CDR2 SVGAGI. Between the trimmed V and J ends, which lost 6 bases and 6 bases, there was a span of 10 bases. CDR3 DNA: TGTGCCAGCAGGACAACATTGGATACGCAGTATTTT. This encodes CASRTTLDTQYF.

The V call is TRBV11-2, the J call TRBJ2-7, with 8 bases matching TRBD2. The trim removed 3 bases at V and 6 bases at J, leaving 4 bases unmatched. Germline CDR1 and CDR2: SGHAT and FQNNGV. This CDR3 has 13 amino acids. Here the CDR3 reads CASSFGTSVEQYF. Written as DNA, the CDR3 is TGTGCCAGCAGCTTCGGGACTAGTGTCGAGCAGTACTTC.

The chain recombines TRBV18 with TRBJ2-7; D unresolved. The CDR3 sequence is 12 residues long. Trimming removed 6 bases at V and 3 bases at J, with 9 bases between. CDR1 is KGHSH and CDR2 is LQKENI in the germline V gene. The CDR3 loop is CASSPTNYEQYF. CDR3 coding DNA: TGTGCCAGCTCCCCGACAAACTACGAGCAGTACTTC.

CDR3: CASGTGGRNEKLFF. CDR3 DNA: TGTGCCAGCGGGACAGGGGGAAGAAATGAAAAACTGTTTTTT. The chain has TRBV19 and TRBJ1-4; the match to TRBD1 covers 11 bases. V was clipped by 9 bases and J by 5 bases; unmatched bases: 5. From germline, CDR1 is LNHDA and CDR2 SQIVND (reference sequence). The CDR3 loop spans 14 amino acids.

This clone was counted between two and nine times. The CDR3 sequence: CASTAGTPSYSNQPQHF. CDR3 in DNA: TGTGCCAGCACGGCCGGGACACCATCATATAGCAATCAGCCCCAGCATTTT. The genes are TRBV2 and TRBJ1-5, with a tentative D call TRBD1 (6 bases). This CDR3 region has 17 residues. The V end was cut by 7 bases, the J end by 0 bases, with 19 bases between. From germline, CDR1 is SNHLY and CDR2 FYNNEI.

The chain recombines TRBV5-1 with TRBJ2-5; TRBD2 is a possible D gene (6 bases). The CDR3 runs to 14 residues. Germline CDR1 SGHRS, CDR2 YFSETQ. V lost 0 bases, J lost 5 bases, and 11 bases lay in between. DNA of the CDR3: TGCGCCAGCAGCTTGGCCACGACTAGGGAGACCCAGTACTTC. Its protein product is CASSLATTRETQYF.

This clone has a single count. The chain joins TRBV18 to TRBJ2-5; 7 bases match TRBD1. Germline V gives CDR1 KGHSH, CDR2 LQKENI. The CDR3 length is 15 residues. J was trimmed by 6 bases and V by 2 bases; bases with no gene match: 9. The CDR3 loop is CASSPAARGSQTQYF. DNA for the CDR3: TGTGCCAGCTCACCAGCGGCCAGGGGGAGTCAGACCCAGTACTTC.

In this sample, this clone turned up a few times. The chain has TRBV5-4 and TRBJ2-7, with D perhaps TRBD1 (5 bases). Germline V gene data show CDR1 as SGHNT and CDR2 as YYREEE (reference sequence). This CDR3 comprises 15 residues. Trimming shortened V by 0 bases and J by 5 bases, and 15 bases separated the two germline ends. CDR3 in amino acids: CASSLGWQGSDEQYF. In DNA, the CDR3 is TGTGCCAGCAGCTTGGGTTGGCAGGGTTCAGACGAGCAGTACTTC.

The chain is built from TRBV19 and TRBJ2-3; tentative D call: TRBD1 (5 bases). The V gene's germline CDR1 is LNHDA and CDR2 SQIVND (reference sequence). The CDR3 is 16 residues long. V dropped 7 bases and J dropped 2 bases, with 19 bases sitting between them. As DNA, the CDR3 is TGTGCCAGTAACGACCCGACAGAATACTTCACAGATACGCAGTATTTT. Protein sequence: CASNDPTEYFTDTQYF.

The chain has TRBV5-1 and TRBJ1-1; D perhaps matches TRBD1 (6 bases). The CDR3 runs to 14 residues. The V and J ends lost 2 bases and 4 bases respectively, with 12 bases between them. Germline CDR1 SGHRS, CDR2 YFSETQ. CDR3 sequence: CASSLQGGGTEAFF. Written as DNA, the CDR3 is TGCGCCAGCAGCTTACAGGGCGGGGGCACTGAAGCTTTCTTT.

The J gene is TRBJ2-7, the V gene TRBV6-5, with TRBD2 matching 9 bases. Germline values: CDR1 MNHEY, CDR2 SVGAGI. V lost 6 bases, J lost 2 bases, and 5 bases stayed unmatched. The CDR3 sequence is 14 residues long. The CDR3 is CASRRTSETYEQYF. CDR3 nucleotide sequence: TGTGCCAGCAGAAGGACTAGCGAAACCTACGAGCAGTACTTC.

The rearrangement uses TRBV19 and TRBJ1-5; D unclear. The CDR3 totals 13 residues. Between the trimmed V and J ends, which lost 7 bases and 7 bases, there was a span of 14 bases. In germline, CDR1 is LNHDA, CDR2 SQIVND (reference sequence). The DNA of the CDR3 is TGTGCCAGTAACAACCCCCCGGGACAGCCCCAGCATTTT. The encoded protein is CASNNPPGQPQHF. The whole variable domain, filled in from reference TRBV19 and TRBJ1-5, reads DGGITQSPKYLFRKEGQNVTLSCEQNLNHDAMYWYRQDPGQGLRLIYYSQIVNDFQKGDIAEGYSVSREKKESFPLTVTSAQKNPTAFYLCASNNPPGQPQHFGDGTRLSIL.

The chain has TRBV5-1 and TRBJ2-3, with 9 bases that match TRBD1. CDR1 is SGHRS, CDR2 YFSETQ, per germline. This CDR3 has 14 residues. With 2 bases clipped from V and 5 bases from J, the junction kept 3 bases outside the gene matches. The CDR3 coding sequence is TGCGCCAGCAGCTTACAGGGGGCCGGAGATACGCAGTATTTT. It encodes CASSLQGAGDTQYF.

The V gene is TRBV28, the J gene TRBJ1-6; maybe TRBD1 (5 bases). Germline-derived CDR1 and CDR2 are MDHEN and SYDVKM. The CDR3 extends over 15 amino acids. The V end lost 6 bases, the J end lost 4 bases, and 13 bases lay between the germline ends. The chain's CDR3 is CASSPPGGYNSPLHF. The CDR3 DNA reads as TGTGCCAGCAGCCCCCCCGGGGGTTATAATTCACCCCTCCACTTT.

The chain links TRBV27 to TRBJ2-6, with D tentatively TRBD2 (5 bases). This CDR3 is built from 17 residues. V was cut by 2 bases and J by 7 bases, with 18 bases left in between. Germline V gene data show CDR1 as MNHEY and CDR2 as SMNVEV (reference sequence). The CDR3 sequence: CASSLVGGLGSANVLTF. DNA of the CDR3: TGTGCCAGCAGTTTAGTCGGTGGCTTAGGGAGCGCCAACGTCCTGACTTTC.

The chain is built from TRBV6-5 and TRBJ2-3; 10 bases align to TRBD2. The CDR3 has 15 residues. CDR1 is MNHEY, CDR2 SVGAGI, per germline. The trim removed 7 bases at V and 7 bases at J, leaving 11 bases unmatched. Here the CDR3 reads CASTSLAGARNTQYF. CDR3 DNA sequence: TGTGCCAGCACTAGCCTAGCGGGAGCCAGGAATACGCAGTATTTT.

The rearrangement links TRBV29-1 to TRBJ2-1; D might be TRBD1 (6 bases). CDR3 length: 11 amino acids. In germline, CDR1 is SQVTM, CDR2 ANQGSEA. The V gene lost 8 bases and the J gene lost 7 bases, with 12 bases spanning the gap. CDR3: CSIRTANEQFF. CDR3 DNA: TGCAGCATAAGGACAGCAAATGAGCAGTTCTTC.

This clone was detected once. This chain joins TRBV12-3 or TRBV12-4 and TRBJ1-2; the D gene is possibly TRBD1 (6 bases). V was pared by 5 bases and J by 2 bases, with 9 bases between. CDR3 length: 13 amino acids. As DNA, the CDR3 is TGTGCCAGCAGTCGGGACATCAACTATGGCTACACCTTC. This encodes CASSRDINYGYTF.

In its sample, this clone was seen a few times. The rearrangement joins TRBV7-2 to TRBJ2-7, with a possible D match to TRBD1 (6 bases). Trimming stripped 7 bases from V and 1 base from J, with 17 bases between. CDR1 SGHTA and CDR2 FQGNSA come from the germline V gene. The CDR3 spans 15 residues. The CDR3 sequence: CASIRSPGESYEQYF. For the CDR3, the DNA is TGTGCCAGCATCCGAAGCCCAGGGGAATCCTACGAGCAGTACTTC.

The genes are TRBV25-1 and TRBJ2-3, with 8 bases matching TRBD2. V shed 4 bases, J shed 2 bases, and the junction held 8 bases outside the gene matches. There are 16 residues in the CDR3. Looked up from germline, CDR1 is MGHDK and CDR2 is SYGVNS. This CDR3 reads CASSVSSGVFTDTQYF. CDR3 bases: TGTGCCAGCAGTGTCAGTAGCGGGGTCTTCACAGATACGCAGTATTTT.

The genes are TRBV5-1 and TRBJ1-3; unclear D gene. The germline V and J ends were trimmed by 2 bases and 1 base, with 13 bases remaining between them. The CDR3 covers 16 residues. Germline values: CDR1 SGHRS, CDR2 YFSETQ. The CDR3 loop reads CASSFGEVRSGNTIYF. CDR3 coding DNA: TGCGCCAGCAGCTTCGGGGAAGTGAGGTCTGGAAACACCATATATTTT.

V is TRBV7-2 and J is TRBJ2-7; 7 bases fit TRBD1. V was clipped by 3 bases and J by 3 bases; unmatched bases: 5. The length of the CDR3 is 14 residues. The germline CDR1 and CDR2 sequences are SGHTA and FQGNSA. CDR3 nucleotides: TGTGCCAGCAGCTTCCGACAGGGTGGCTACGAGCAGTACTTC. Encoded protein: CASSFRQGGYEQYF.